These 2 T cell receptor beta chains share one sample of origin, sequenced in a study of graft-versus-host responses after intestinal transplantation. Their target antigens are unknown. Data came from immunoSEQ multiplex PCR; TCRdb stores just in-frame clones and leaves some out. The sample contains some 97,000 clones, roughly 87% of which appear only once. Sequenced here: unstimulated CD4+ T cells sorted from spleen or lymph node cells, sampled before transplant. The receptors derive from a human donor who was the organ donor for an intestinal transplant.

CDR3 amino acids: CASSAKNGGANTGELFF. The DNA for the CDR3 is TGTGCCAGCAGTGCTAAGAACGGGGGGGCCAACACCGGGGAGCTGTTTTTT. The gene calls are TRBV6-1 and TRBJ2-2, with 8 nucleotides matching TRBD2. Germline assignment: CDR1 MNHNS and CDR2 SASEGT. CDR3 length: 17 amino acids. The J segment lost 2 bases and the V segment lost 4 bases, leaving 9 bases of the junction unmatched.

This clone was detected only a few times. This chain connects TRBV7-9 to TRBJ2-7; the match to TRBD2 covers 11 bases. The ends lost 5 bases at V and 2 bases at J; junction bases unmatched: 5. The germline gives CDR1 SEHNR, CDR2 FQNEAQ (reference sequence). The CDR3 runs 15 residues. The CDR3 is CASSVTSGRPYEQYF. CDR3 coding DNA: TGTGCCAGCAGCGTAACTAGCGGGAGACCCTACGAGCAGTACTTC.